This T cell receptor (beta chain) stems from a study of blood T cell repertoires in COVID-19. About the study: Samples representing acute and convalescent COVID-19 were sourced from the United States, Italy and Spain. T cells, B-cell-depleted T cells, or PBMCs provided the cDNA or gDNA that served as material.

The CDR3 is made up of 13 amino acids. The germline CDR1 and CDR2 sequences are GTSNPN and SVGIG (reference sequence). Trimming shortened V by 7 bases and J by 1 base, and 10 bases separated the two germline ends. The protocol was immunoSEQ multiplex PCR, while the TCRdb copy is restricted to in-frame clones and leaves out a portion. The table records a few hundred thousand clones, roughly 90% of them present only once. A Seattle source enrolled patients during active infection and followed them longitudinally. This sequence joins TRBV30 and TRBJ2-2, with unresolved D. This receptor was taken from a woman aged 25-40 years with COVID-19, enrolled during active disease. The sample taken for sequencing was peripheral blood. The DNA of the CDR3 is TGTGCCTTGGAGCGAGGGAACACCGGGGAGCTGTTTTTT. Protein product: CALERGNTGELFF.